Shown below are 18 T cell receptor beta chains from a single sample sequenced in a study of tumour-infiltrating T cells in Burkitt lymphoma. Generated by immunoSEQ multiplex PCR, the TCRdb table keeps only in-frame clones and is missing some. This sample carries some 1,500 clones, roughly 15% of them seen once, and the ten largest clones take around 9%. The sequenced material came from tumor tissue. These receptors were obtained from a human donor with diffuse large B-cell lymphoma.

This clone showed up just a few times. The J gene is TRBJ1-1, the V gene TRBV20-1; D is ambiguous. Germline V lookup: CDR1 DFQATT, CDR2 SNEGSKA (reference sequence). The V end was cut by 5 bases, the J end by 6 bases, with 10 bases between. The CDR3 has 11 amino acids. The CDR3 loop reads CSAQERAEAFF. In DNA, the CDR3 is TGCAGTGCTCAAGAAAGGGCTGAAGCTTTCTTT.

This clone came up a few times. This chain connects TRBV5-1 to TRBJ2-3; D may correspond to TRBD1 or TRBD2 (6 bases each). The CDR3 length is 15 residues. The germline V gene has CDR1 SGHRS and CDR2 YFSETQ. V dropped 6 bases and J dropped 4 bases, with 18 bases sitting between them. The CDR3 DNA reads TGCGCCAGCAATCCTGAGGGGGGTTACTCAGATACGCAGTATTTT. Amino acids: CASNPEGGYSDTQYF.

The chain links TRBV2 to TRBJ1-2, with 8 bases that match TRBD1. In germline, CDR1 is SNHLY, CDR2 FYNNEI. V lost 9 bases and J lost 4; bases outside the gene matches: 10. The CDR3 runs to 14 residues. The CDR3 region has the DNA TGTGCCAGTAGCGTGAGGACAGGGACCTATGGCTACACCTTC. Amino acids: CASSVRTGTYGYTF. The full variable domain, its missing parts supplied by reference TRBV2 and TRBJ1-2, is EPEVTQTPSHQVTQMGQEVILRCVPISNHLYFYWYRQILGQKVEFLVSFYNNEISEKSEIFDDQFSVERPDGSNFTLKIRSTKLEDSAMYFCASSVRTGTYGYTFGSGTRLTVV.

This clone was seen a handful of times. In DNA, the CDR3 is TGTGCCAGCAGTTCGTACCGGGAGCTCCGCTCCTACAATGAGCAGTTCTTC. Amino acids: CASSSYRELRSYNEQFF. The rearrangement uses TRBV28 and TRBJ2-1; TRBD2 might be the D (6 bases). Looked up from germline, CDR1 is MDHEN and CDR2 is SYDVKM. This CDR3 is built from 17 residues. V was cut by 4 bases and J by 0 bases, with 16 bases left in between.

The table lists this clone with a few counts. The chain employs TRBV6-1 and TRBJ1-2, with 7 nucleotides matching TRBD1. With 3 bases clipped from V and 10 bases from J, the junction kept 8 bases outside the gene matches. Per germline, CDR1 MNHNS and CDR2 SASEGT. This CDR3 region has 13 residues. As DNA, the CDR3 is TGTGCCAGCAGTGAGCAGGGGGTAAACTTCTACACCTTC. Translation: CASSEQGVNFYTF.

The V gene is TRBV29-1, the J gene TRBJ2-3; TRBD1 or TRBD2 may be the D gene (5 bases each). The V end was cut by 2 bases, the J end by 2 bases, with 17 bases between. CDR1 is SQVTM, CDR2 ANQGSEA, per germline. The CDR3 length is 16 residues. The CDR3 protein is CSVESRARGSTDTQYF. CDR3 nucleotides: TGCAGCGTTGAATCTCGGGCGAGGGGTTCCACAGATACGCAGTATTTT.

The rearrangement links TRBV12-5 to TRBJ1-1; unclear D gene. The germline CDR1 and CDR2 sequences are LGHNT and FRNRAP. V gave up 3 bases and J gave up 1 base, with 3 bases separating them. The CDR3 runs to 12 residues. The CDR3 sequence is CASGFPNTEAFF. In DNA, the CDR3 is TGTGCTAGTGGTTTCCCGAACACTGAAGCTTTCTTT.

The V gene is TRBV10-2, the J gene TRBJ1-5; 7 nucleotides line up with TRBD1. The CDR3 contains 13 residues. Trimming at V came to 4 bases and at J to 5 bases, leaving 2 bases not matched to a gene. Germline loops: CDR1 WSHSY, CDR2 SAAADI. The CDR3 nucleotides are TGCGCCAGCAGTGGCAGGGGGGATCAGCCCCAGCATTTT. This translates into CASSGRGDQPQHF.

This chain links TRBV4-3 with TRBJ2-7, with D perhaps matching TRBD2 (5 bases). Germline V lookup: CDR1 LGHNA, CDR2 YSLEER. V lost 1 base and J 2 bases, leaving 9 bases between the germline ends. The CDR3 is made up of 14 amino acids. CDR3 in amino acids: CASSQVAGTYEQYF. The CDR3 region has the DNA TGCGCCAGCAGCCAAGTTGCCGGGACCTACGAGCAGTACTTC.

As for this clone: The junction differs from germline at one of its ends, possibly a read error. The chain combines TRBV7-7 with TRBJ2-5; TRBD1 is a possible D gene (6 bases). This CDR3 has 14 residues. Germline V CDR1 and CDR2: SSHAT, FNYEAQ (reference sequence). CDR3 sequence reads: CASSSHRQGETQYF. CDR3 coding DNA: TGTGCTAGCAGCTCCCACCGGCAGGGGGAGACCCAGTACTTC.

This chain joins TRBV11-2 and TRBJ2-3, with 9 bases aligning to TRBD2. The CDR3 is 17 residues long. Trimming removed 8 bases from V and 5 bases from J; junction bases left unmatched: 17. Germline V CDR1 and CDR2: SGHAT, FQNNGV. DNA of the CDR3: TGTGCCAGCGTCGGGAGCGGGGGGCCCATCCGGGGAGATACGCAGTATTTT. Amino acid sequence: CASVGSGGPIRGDTQYF.

V usage is TRBV6-6 and J usage is TRBJ1-1; D is unresolved. The V gene's germline CDR1 is MNHNY and CDR2 SVGAGI (reference sequence). V gave up 11 bases and J gave up 1 base, with 14 bases separating them. This CDR3 is 13 amino acids long. The CDR3 region is CAASGPGNTEAFF. As DNA, the CDR3 is TGTGCCGCCTCGGGCCCCGGGAACACTGAAGCTTTCTTT.

The V call is TRBV19, the J call TRBJ1-2, with D hard to call. Between the trimmed V and J ends, which lost 1 base and 3 bases, there was a span of 12 bases. The CDR3 covers 15 residues. Per the germline V gene, CDR1 is LNHDA and CDR2 is SQIVND (reference sequence). In nucleotides, the CDR3 is TGTGCCAGTAGTATAGTAGGCTCTGTGGACTATGGCTACACCTTC. Protein: CASSIVGSVDYGYTF.

The chain employs TRBV11-2 and TRBJ1-2; a possible D gene is TRBD1 (6 bases). V was pared by 5 bases and J by 6 bases, with 16 bases between. Germline CDR1 is SGHAT and CDR2 is FQNNGV. This CDR3 region has 14 residues. This CDR3 reads CASSPRTEFDGYTF. CDR3 in DNA: TGTGCCAGCAGCCCCAGGACAGAATTTGATGGCTACACCTTC.

This clone appeared a few times. The chain employs TRBV7-9 and TRBJ1-5, with D uncertain. The V end was cut by 5 bases, the J end by 1 base, with 6 bases between. Germline V gene sequence: CDR1 SEHNR, CDR2 FQNEAQ (reference sequence). This CDR3 comprises 13 residues. The CDR3, as DNA: TGTGCCAGCAGCGCTCGGAGCAATCAGCCCCAGCATTTT. It codes for CASSARSNQPQHF.

The sample holds a few counts of this clone. The J gene is TRBJ2-7, the V gene TRBV12-5, with D unresolved. From germline, CDR1 is LGHNT and CDR2 FRNRAP. The CDR3 has 12 amino acids. Trimming cost V 1 base and J 7 bases, with 8 bases left between them. CDR3 loop: CASGLGVGEQYF. The DNA for the CDR3 is TGTGCTAGTGGTTTGGGGGTTGGGGAGCAGTACTTC.

The chain links TRBV4-1 to TRBJ2-7, with 11 positions matching TRBD2. Germline V gene sequence: CDR1 MGHRA, CDR2 YSYEKL. Germline trimming cut 1 base from V and 3 bases from J; bases unmatched to any gene: 8. The CDR3 contains 17 residues. The CDR3 is CASSQVELAGVLYEQYF. CDR3 nucleotides: TGCGCCAGCAGCCAAGTGGAACTAGCGGGGGTCCTCTACGAGCAGTACTTC.

The chain recombines TRBV7-9 with TRBJ1-1; possible D gene TRBD1, 5 bases. V dropped 2 bases and J dropped 0 bases, with 16 bases sitting between them. Germline CDR1 is SEHNR and CDR2 is FQNEAQ (reference sequence). This CDR3 is built from 17 residues. The CDR3 coding sequence is TGTGCCAGCAGCTTAAACCCGGGACCTATTATGAACACTGAAGCTTTCTTT. Encoded protein: CASSLNPGPIMNTEAFF.